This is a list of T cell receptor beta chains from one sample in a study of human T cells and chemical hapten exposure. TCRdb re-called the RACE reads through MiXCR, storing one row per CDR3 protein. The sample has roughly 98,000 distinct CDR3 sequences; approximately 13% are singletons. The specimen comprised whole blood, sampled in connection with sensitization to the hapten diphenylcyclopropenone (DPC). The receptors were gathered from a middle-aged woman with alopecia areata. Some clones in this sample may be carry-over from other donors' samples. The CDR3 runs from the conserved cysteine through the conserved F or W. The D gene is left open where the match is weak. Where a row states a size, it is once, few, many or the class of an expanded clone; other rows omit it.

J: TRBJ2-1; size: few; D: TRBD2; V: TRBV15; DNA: TGTGCCACCAGGGGAGGGATAGCGGGCTACAATGAGCAGTTCTTC; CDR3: CATRGGIAGYNEQFF
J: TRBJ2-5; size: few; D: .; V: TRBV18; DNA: TGTGCCAGCTCCTGGACCTCCTCCCAAGAGACCCAGTACTTC; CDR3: CASSWTSSQETQYF
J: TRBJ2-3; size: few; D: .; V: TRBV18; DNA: TGTGCCAGCTCACCTACAGCCAATCCTAGCACAGATACGCAGTATTTT; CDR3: CASSPTANPSTDTQYF
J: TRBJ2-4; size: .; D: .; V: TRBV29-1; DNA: TGCAGCGTTGTCCCGGGGGCTCAAAACATTCAGTACTTC; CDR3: CSVVPGAQNIQYF
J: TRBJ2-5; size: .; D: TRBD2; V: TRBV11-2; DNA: TGTGCCAGCAGCTTAGGGCGGGAGGGGGAGACCCAGTACTTC; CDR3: CASSLGREGETQYF
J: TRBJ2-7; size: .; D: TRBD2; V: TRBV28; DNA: TGTGCCAGCAGTGCCCGACTAGCCTCCTACGAGCAGTACTTC; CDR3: CASSARLASYEQYF
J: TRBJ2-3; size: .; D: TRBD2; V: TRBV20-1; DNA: TGCAGTGCGGCTGGACTAGCGGGGATGGCAGATACGCAGTATTTT; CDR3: CSAAGLAGMADTQYF
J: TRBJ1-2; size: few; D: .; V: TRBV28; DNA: TGTGCCAGCAGTTATGACTATGGCTACACCTTC; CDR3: CASSYDYGYTF
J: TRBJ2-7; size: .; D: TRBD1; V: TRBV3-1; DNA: TGTGCCAGCAGCCAAGAAGGACAGGGCTTCGCCGAGCAGCACTTC; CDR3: CASSQEGQGFAEQHF
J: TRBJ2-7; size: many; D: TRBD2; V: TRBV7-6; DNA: TGTGCCAGCAGCCCGACTAGCGGGAGGTTCCACGAGCAGTACTTC; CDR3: CASSPTSGRFHEQYF
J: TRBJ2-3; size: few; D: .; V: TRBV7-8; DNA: TGTGCCAGCAGTTATGAGGGTGGTAGCGTTAGGGATACGCAGTATTTT; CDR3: CASSYEGGSVRDTQYF
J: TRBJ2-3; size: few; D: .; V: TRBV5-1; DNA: TGCGCCAGCAGCTTCGGGAGCAAGAATACGCAGTATTTT; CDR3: CASSFGSKNTQYF
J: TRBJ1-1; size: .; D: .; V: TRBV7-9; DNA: TGTGCCAGCAGCCGAGTTTTAGCCACCAACACTGAAGCTTTCTTT; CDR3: CASSRVLATNTEAFF
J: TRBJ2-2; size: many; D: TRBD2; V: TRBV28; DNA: TGTGCCAGCTACCAAGCTAGCGGTTCCACCGGGGAGCTGTTTTTT; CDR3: CASYQASGSTGELFF
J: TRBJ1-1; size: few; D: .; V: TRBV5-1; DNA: TGCGCCAGCAGCCCGTCGGGGGCCCCGAACACTGAAGCTTTCTTT; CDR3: CASSPSGAPNTEAFF
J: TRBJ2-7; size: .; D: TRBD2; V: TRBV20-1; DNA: TGCAGTGCTAGATCCACGGGAGGGCCTTACGAGCAGTACTTC; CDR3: CSARSTGGPYEQYF